The clone carrying this TCR beta chain occurred once. The germline CDR1 and CDR2 sequences are MNHEY and SMNVEV (reference sequence). CDR3 length: 15 residues. V was cut by 3 bases and J by 1 base, with 12 bases left in between. The protocol was immunoSEQ multiplex PCR, while the TCRdb copy is restricted to in-frame clones and leaves out a portion. The data hold some 13,000 clones, with approximately 80% observed a single time. The data stem from a study of CD4+ T cells in melanoma. The clonotype originates from a human donor with melanoma. The sequenced material came from cells from a culture (not recorded whether cultured in vitro). The chain combines TRBV27 with TRBJ1-1; D is perhaps TRBD1 (6 bases). The CDR3 loop is CASSLEAGQNTEAFF. CDR3 in DNA: TGTGCCAGCAGTTTGGAGGCGGGACAGAACACTGAAGCTTTCTTT.